These 18 T cell receptor beta chains were all obtained from the same sample, sequenced in a study of blood T cell repertoires in COVID-19. Clones were read by immunoSEQ multiplex PCR, and TCRdb kept only the in-frame ones, dropping some. Of about 84,000 clones in the sample, approximately 86% were seen once. Sequencing was done on a sample of peripheral blood. Receptors were obtained from a man older than 75 with active or convalescent COVID-19.

This chain uses TRBV19 with TRBJ1-1; 11 positions match TRBD1. J gave up 11 bases and V 4 bases, and 6 bases lay outside the gene matches. Germline V gene data show CDR1 as LNHDA and CDR2 as SQIVND (reference sequence). The CDR3 loop spans 13 amino acids. This chain's CDR3 is CASSTNRDRGAFF. The CDR3, as DNA: TGTGCCAGTAGTACGAACCGGGACAGGGGGGCTTTCTTT.

V gene TRBV6-2 or TRBV6-3 combines with J gene TRBJ1-2, with D unresolved. Per germline, CDR1 MNHEY and CDR2 SVGEGT. Trimming shortened V by 2 bases and J by 7 bases, and 11 bases separated the two germline ends. The length of the CDR3 is 13 residues. CDR3 in amino acids: CASSYAAAGGYTF. DNA of the CDR3: TGTGCCAGCAGTTACGCGGCAGCGGGTGGCTACACCTTC.

The V and J genes are TRBV18 and TRBJ2-1; 9 nucleotides match TRBD1. This CDR3 has 16 amino acids. CDR1 is KGHSH, CDR2 LQKENI, per germline. J gave up 6 bases and V 3 bases, and 9 bases lay outside the gene matches. In nucleotides, the CDR3 is TGTGCCAGCTCACCTAATTCGGGACAGGGTGTCAATGAGCAGTTCTTC. As protein: CASSPNSGQGVNEQFF.

The CDR3 region is CASRNRGGETEAFF. The CDR3 region has the DNA TGTGCCAGTAGAAACAGGGGTGGAGAAACTGAAGCTTTCTTT. The chain combines TRBV19 with TRBJ1-1, with 7 bases that match TRBD1. Per the germline V gene, CDR1 is LNHDA and CDR2 is SQIVND (reference sequence). The V and J ends lost 6 bases and 5 bases, in that order; junction bases with no gene match: 9. CDR3 size: 14 residues.

The chain combines TRBV7-2 with TRBJ2-1; 9 bases fit TRBD2. This CDR3 has 16 amino acids. Germline assignment: CDR1 SGHTA and CDR2 FQGNSA. Trimming removed 6 bases from V and 2 bases from J; junction bases left unmatched: 8. The CDR3 coding sequence is TGTGCCAGCAGGCCTACCGGGACTAGCACCTACAATGAGCAGTTCTTC. This codes for CASRPTGTSTYNEQFF. The full variable domain, its missing parts supplied by reference TRBV7-2 and TRBJ2-1, is GAGVSQSPSNKVTEKGKDVELRCDPISGHTALYWYRQSLGQGLEFLIYFQGNSAPDKSGLPSDRFSAERTGGSVSTLTIQRTQQEDSAVYLCASRPTGTSTYNEQFFGPGTRLTVL.

The chain combines TRBV18 with TRBJ2-5; D is perhaps TRBD2 (6 bases). Trimming left V 6 bases short and J 7 bases short, with 18 bases between. Germline V gene sequence: CDR1 KGHSH, CDR2 LQKENI. This CDR3 is 14 amino acids long. The CDR3 region is CASSPGWEEGTQYF. The CDR3 DNA follows: TGTGCCAGCTCCCCCGGCTGGGAGGAAGGGACCCAGTACTTC.

The chain employs TRBV20-1 and TRBJ2-7; no clear D gene. Germline V lookup: CDR1 DFQATT, CDR2 SNEGSKA (reference sequence). V was cut by 7 bases and J by 4 bases, with 8 bases left in between. The CDR3 length is 10 residues. CDR3 amino acids: CSVHGYEQYF. CDR3 DNA sequence: TGCAGTGTCCACGGTTACGAGCAGTACTTC.

CDR3 in DNA: TGTGCCAGCAGTATAACAGGGTCCTACGAGCAGTACTTC. This gives the protein CASSITGSYEQYF. The rearrangement links TRBV28 to TRBJ2-7, with D tentatively TRBD1 (6 bases). The germline V gene encodes CDR1 MDHEN and CDR2 SYDVKM. The CDR3 has 13 residues. Trimming removed 5 bases at V and 1 base at J, with 9 bases between.

The V and J genes are TRBV7-2 and TRBJ1-1; D unclear. The CDR3 loop spans 14 amino acids. Trimming cost V 2 bases and J 3 bases, with 10 bases left between them. From germline, CDR1 is SGHTA and CDR2 FQGNSA. The CDR3: CASSLSSRYTEAFF. In nucleotides, the CDR3 is TGTGCCAGCAGCTTAAGCTCTCGTTACACTGAAGCTTTCTTT.

The gene calls are TRBV4-1 and TRBJ1-6, with D possibly being TRBD1 (5 bases). The germline CDR1 and CDR2 sequences are MGHRA and YSYEKL. The CDR3 consists of 16 residues. V was pared by 1 base and J by 8 bases, with 15 bases between. CDR3 loop: CASSQGVARVDSPLHF. CDR3 DNA: TGCGCCAGCAGCCAAGGAGTGGCCAGGGTTGATTCACCCCTCCACTTT.

This rearrangement joins TRBV15 to TRBJ2-3; the D is unclear. V shed 1 base and J shed 5 bases, with 4 bases lying between them. This CDR3 region has 12 residues. Germline CDR1 reads LNHNV; CDR2 reads YYDKDF (reference sequence). In nucleotides, the CDR3 is TGTGCCACCAGCAGAGTCCTAGATACGCAGTATTTT. Encoded protein: CATSRVLDTQYF.

The V gene is TRBV11-2, the J gene TRBJ2-7; D is uncertain. The CDR3 length is 13 residues. The V and J ends lost 2 bases and 3 bases respectively, with 8 bases between them. Germline V gene lookup returns CDR1 SGHAT and CDR2 FQNNGV. CDR3 region: CASSLRVLYEQYF. CDR3 DNA sequence: TGTGCCAGCAGCTTAAGAGTCCTCTACGAGCAGTACTTC.

This sequence joins TRBV25-1 and TRBJ2-2; 7 bases are a match to TRBD1. CDR1 and CDR2 from the germline V gene are MGHDK and SYGVNS. This CDR3 spans 12 amino acids. The V and J ends lost 6 bases and 6 bases, in that order; junction bases with no gene match: 1. DNA for the CDR3: TGTGCCAGCAGCAGGGGGTCCGGGGAGCTGTTTTTT. Its translation: CASSRGSGELFF. Looking up the rest from reference TRBV25-1 and TRBJ2-2 gives the full variable domain: EADIYQTPRYLVIGTGKKITLECSQTMGHDKMYWYQQDPGMELHLIHYSYGVNSTEKGDLSSESTVSRIRTEHFPLTLESARPSHTSQYLCASSRGSGELFFGEGSRLTVL.

The rearrangement uses TRBV10-3 and TRBJ2-1; TRBD2 aligns across 9 bases. After removal of 10 bases from V and 2 bases from J, the junction contained 12 bases not matched to a gene. Germline V gene lookup returns CDR1 ENHRY and CDR2 SYGVKD. This CDR3 has 16 residues. The CDR3: CATRAGGRATYNEQFF. CDR3 coding DNA: TGTGCCACCAGGGCTGGCGGGAGGGCCACCTACAATGAGCAGTTCTTC.

The chain combines TRBV18 with TRBJ1-1, with D perhaps matching TRBD1 (6 bases). Germline V gene sequence: CDR1 KGHSH, CDR2 LQKENI. Trimming left V 3 bases short and J 1 base short, with 12 bases between. The CDR3 is 15 residues long. The CDR3 DNA reads as TGTGCCAGCTCACCCAGGGGACGGAGGAACACTGAAGCTTTCTTT. Translation: CASSPRGRRNTEAFF.

The rearrangement links TRBV4-2 to TRBJ1-3, with D unclear. The germline gives CDR1 LGHNA, CDR2 YNFKEQ. The CDR3 sequence is 15 residues long. The germline V and J ends were trimmed by 1 base and 0 bases, with 7 bases remaining between them. CDR3 in amino acids: CASSQGGYSGNTIYF. As DNA, the CDR3 is TGTGCCAGCAGCCAAGGAGGTTACTCTGGAAACACCATATATTTT.

The V and J genes are TRBV4-3 and TRBJ2-4, with 11 bases lining up with TRBD2. Germline values: CDR1 LGHNA, CDR2 YSLEER. This CDR3 spans 16 amino acids. The J segment lost 6 bases and the V segment lost 0 bases, leaving 4 bases of the junction unmatched. The DNA for the CDR3 is TGCGCCAGCAGCCAAGATGTCGGACTAGCGGGAAACATTCAGTACTTC. The encoded protein is CASSQDVGLAGNIQYF.

The V and J genes are TRBV10-1 and TRBJ2-7, with D unresolved. The CDR3 totals 11 residues. Germline V gene data show CDR1 as WNHNN and CDR2 as SYGVQD (reference sequence). Trimming took 6 bases from V and 6 from J, leaving 9 bases between them. The chain's CDR3 is CASSTVTEQYF. The DNA of the CDR3 is TGCGCCAGCAGCACTGTAACCGAGCAGTACTTC.